This T cell receptor beta chain was found in a study of blood T cell repertoires in COVID-19. TCRdb's copy holds only in-frame clones and misses some; the assay was immunoSEQ multiplex PCR. Here the sample spans 200,000 to 250,000 clones, about 80% being singletons. Germline V lookup: CDR1 SGHTA, CDR2 FQGNSA. This CDR3 region has 15 residues. Losses at the gene ends were 8 bases for V and 4 bases for J; bases not matched to a gene: 13. V and J are TRBV7-2 and TRBJ1-2, with TRBD1 matching 7 bases. This clonotype originated in a woman between 45 and 65 years old who had been exposed to COVID-19. The specimen sequenced was PBMCs or T cells enriched from blood (not recorded which). CDR3 protein: CASSPRGAAVYGYTF. The CDR3 bases are TGTGCCAGCTCACCCAGGGGGGCAGCAGTCTATGGCTACACCTTC.